This TCR beta chain was sequenced during a study of blood T cells in healthy people across ages. Details on this clonotype: The antigen remains unidentified.

It was with a sample-barcoded 5' primer and a J-beta primer mix that a second PCR of about 7 to 12 cycles was run. Every sample returned 2.5 million or more CDR3-containing paired-end reads. MiXCR was run by TCRdb on the 5' RACE reads, yielding one entry per CDR3 protein. The data contain roughly 1,800,000 distinct CDR3 sequences, just under 50% of them singletons. This CDR3 has 14 amino acids. Germline lookup yields CDR1 DFQATT and CDR2 SNEGSKA (reference sequence). Trimming left V 0 bases short and J 2 bases short, with 8 bases between. Points from the study as a whole: Naive T cell percentage showed a strong correlation with the diversity of TCR beta.

The TCR originated in a woman aged 40 to 55 in good health. The sequencing input was blood. The rearrangement links TRBV20-1 to TRBJ2-1; weak D call: TRBD2 (5 bases). The CDR3 DNA sequence: TGCAGTGCTAGAGATCAAGCGGCCTACAATGAGCAGTTCTTC. Protein product: CSARDQAAYNEQFF.